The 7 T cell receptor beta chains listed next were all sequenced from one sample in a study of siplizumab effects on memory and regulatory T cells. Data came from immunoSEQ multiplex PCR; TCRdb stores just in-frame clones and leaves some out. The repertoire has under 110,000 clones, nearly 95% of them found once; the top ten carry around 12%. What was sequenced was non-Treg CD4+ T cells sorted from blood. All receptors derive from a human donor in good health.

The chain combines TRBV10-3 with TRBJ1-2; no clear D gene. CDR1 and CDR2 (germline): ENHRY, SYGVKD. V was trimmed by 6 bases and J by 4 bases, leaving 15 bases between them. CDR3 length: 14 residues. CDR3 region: CAISQIAEVYGYTF. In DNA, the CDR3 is TGTGCCATCAGCCAGATTGCAGAAGTCTATGGCTACACCTTC.

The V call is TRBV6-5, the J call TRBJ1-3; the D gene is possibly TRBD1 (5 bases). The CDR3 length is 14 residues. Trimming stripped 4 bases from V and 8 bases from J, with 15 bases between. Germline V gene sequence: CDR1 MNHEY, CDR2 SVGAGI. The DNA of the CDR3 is TGTGCCAGCAGTTCGGCGGGAGAGGGGTACACCATATATTTT. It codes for CASSSAGEGYTIYF.

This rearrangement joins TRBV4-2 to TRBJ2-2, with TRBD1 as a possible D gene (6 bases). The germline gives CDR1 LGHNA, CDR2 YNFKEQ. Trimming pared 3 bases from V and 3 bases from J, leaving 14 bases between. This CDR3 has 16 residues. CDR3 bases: TGTGCCAGCAGCCACAGGGGACGAAGAGACACCGGGGAGCTGTTTTTT. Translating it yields CASSHRGRRDTGELFF.

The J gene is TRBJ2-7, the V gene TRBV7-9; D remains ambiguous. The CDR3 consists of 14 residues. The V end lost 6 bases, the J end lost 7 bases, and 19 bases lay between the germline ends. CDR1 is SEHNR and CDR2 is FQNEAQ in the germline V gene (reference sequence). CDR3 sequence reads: CASSRGGSPKEQYF. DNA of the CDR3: TGTGCCAGCAGTAGAGGCGGATCGCCCAAGGAGCAGTACTTC.

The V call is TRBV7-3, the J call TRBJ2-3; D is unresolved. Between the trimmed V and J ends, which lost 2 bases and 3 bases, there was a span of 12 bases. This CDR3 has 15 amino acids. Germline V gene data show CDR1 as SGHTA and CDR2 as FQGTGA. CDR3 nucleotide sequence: TGTGCCAGCAGCTTAGAAAGACTCAGGACAGATACGCAGTATTTT. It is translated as CASSLERLRTDTQYF.

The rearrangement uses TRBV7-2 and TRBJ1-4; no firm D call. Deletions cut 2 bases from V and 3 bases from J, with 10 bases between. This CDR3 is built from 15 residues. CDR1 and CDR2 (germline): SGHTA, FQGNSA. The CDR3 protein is CASSLNGMSNEKLFF. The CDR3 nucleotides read TGTGCCAGCAGCTTAAACGGGATGTCTAATGAAAAACTGTTTTTT. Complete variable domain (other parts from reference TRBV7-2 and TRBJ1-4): GAGVSQSPSNKVTEKGKDVELRCDPISGHTALYWYRQSLGQGLEFLIYFQGNSAPDKSGLPSDRFSAERTGGSVSTLTIQRTQQEDSAVYLCASSLNGMSNEKLFFGSGTQLSVL.

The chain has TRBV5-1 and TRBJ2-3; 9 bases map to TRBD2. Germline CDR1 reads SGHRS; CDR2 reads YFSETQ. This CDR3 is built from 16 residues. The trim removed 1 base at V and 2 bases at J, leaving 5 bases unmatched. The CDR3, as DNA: TGCGCCAGCAGCTTGTACGGCGGGAGGGACACAGATACGCAGTATTTT. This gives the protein CASSLYGGRDTDTQYF.